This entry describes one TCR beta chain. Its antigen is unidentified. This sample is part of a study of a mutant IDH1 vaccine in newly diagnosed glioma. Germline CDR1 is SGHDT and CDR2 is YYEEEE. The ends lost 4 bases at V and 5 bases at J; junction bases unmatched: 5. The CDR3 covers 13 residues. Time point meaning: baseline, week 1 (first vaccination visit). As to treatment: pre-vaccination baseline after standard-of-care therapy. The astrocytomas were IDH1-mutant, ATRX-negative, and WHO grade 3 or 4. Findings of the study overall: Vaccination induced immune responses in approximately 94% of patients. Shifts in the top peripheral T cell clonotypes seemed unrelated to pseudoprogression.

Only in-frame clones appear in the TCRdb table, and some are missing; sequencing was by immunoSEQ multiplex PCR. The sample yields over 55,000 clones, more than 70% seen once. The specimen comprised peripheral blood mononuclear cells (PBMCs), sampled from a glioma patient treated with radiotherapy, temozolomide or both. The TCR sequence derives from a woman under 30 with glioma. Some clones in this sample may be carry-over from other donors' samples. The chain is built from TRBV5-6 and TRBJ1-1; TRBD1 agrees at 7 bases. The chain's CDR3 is CASSLDRRTEAFF. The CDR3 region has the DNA TGTGCCAGCAGCCTGGACAGGCGGACTGAAGCTTTCTTT.